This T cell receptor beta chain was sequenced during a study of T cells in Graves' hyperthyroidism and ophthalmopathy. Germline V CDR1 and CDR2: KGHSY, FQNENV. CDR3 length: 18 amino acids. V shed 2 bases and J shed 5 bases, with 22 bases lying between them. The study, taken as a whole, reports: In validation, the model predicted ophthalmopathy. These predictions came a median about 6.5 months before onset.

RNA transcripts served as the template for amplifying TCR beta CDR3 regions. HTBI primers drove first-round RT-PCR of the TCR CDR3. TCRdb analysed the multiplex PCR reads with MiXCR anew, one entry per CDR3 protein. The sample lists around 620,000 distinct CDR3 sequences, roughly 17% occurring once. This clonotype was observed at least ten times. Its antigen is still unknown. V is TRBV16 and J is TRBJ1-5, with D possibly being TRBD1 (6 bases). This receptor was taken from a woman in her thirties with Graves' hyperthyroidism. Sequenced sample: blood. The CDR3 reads CASSQDGGNPGEDQPQHF. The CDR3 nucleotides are TGTGCCAGCAGCCAAGATGGGGGGAACCCAGGGGAGGATCAGCCCCAGCATTTT.